The TCR beta chain under discussion was sequenced for a study of blood T cell repertoires in COVID-19. Across the whole study: Spain, Italy and the United States supplied samples that represented acute and convalescent COVID-19. T cells, B-cell-depleted T cells, or PBMCs supplied cDNA or gDNA.

The CDR3 totals 13 residues. Trimming took off 4 bases at V and 5 bases at J, with 11 bases between the two ends. In germline, CDR1 is LGHNA, CDR2 YSLEER. The authors' processing: Reference gene primers were amplified, and this amplification served to estimate nucleated cell counts. The table came from immunoSEQ multiplex PCR; TCRdb's copy has only in-frame clones and leaves some out. The DNA gave D and trimming, while V, J and clone size come from that table. The sample holds fewer than 200,000 clones, around 85% seen once. The source of this sequence is a man in his 70s with active or convalescent COVID-19. Sequencing was carried out using peripheral blood. The chain couples TRBV4-3 to TRBJ1-1; TRBD1 is a possible D gene (6 bases). In DNA form, the CDR3 reads TGCGCCAGCAGCCTCCAGGGGTGGACTGAAGCTTTCTTT. It encodes CASSLQGWTEAFF.